The source of this T cell receptor (beta chain) is a study of blood T cell repertoires in COVID-19. Among Cohort 3 donors, those recovered had two negative PCRs, clearance, or symptom resolution. Germline V gene lookup returns CDR1 SGHRS and CDR2 YFSETQ. The CDR3 sequence is 14 residues long. J gave up 7 bases and V 1 base, and 4 bases lay outside the gene matches. Original data processing: Amplification from reference gene primers served as the basis for estimated nucleated cell counts. Clones were read by immunoSEQ multiplex PCR, and TCRdb kept only the in-frame ones, dropping some. The V and J calls and clone size were taken over from that table, and D and trimming were inferred from the DNA. The sample yields 300,000 to 350,000 clones, 89% seen once.

The chain combines TRBV5-1 with TRBJ2-7, with 11 bases fitting TRBD2. This clonotype was obtained from a woman in her twenties or thirties who had recovered from COVID-19. Sequences were obtained from PBMCs or T cells enriched from blood (not recorded which). In nucleotides, the CDR3 is TGCGCCAGCAGCTTGACTAGCGGGAGAAATGAGCAGTACTTC. Its translation: CASSLTSGRNEQYF.